A selection of T cell receptor beta chains follows, all from one sample in a study of cytomegalovirus exposure and HLA in healthy donors. Using immunoSEQ multiplex PCR, the repertoire was profiled, and TCRdb retains in-frame clones only, with some absent. The table has about 300,000 clones, 86% seen once. Sequencing was done on a sample of PBMCs. These TCRs come from a man aged 35-49 years in good health and CMV-seropositive. The CDR3 runs from the conserved cysteine through the conserved F or W. Fields, in order: D gene, V gene, J gene, clone size, CDR3 protein, CDR3 DNA. A D gene is named only where the DNA matches it firmly. Size tells how often a clone was seen (once, few, many) or the class of an expanded clone, and some rows leave it out.

-	TRBV10-3	TRBJ2-3	-	CAIRAGTDTQYF	TGTGCCATCAGGGCCGGGACAGATACGCAGTATTTT
TRBD2	TRBV6-5	TRBJ2-7	once	CASSILAGARYEQYF	TGTGCCAGCAGTATCCTAGCGGGAGCTCGCTACGAGCAGTACTTC
TRBD1	TRBV18	TRBJ2-7	-	CASSPGTGGPYEQYF	TGTGCCAGCTCACCCGGGACAGGGGGGCCCTACGAGCAGTACTTC
-	TRBV27	TRBJ2-7	once	CASSSDLAYEQYF	TGTGCCAGCAGTTCTGATCTAGCGTACGAGCAGTACTTC
TRBD2	TRBV5-4	TRBJ2-1	-	CASSYPGTRVNEQFF	TGTGCCAGCAGTTACCCCGGGACTAGGGTTAATGAGCAGTTCTTC
-	TRBV6-1	TRBJ1-4	-	CASSDEQGYEKLFF	TGTGCCAGCAGTGATGAGCAGGGGTATGAAAAACTGTTTTTT
TRBD2	TRBV19	TRBJ2-7	-	CASSRPSGSIYEQYF	TGTGCCAGTAGCAGACCTAGCGGGAGTATCTACGAGCAGTACTTC
TRBD1	TRBV28	TRBJ2-4	-	CASSTPGQGNIQYF	TGTGCCAGCAGTACCCCGGGACAGGGAAACATTCAGTACTTC
TRBD1	TRBV5-4	TRBJ1-3	-	CASSDRTGGRNTIYF	TGTGCCAGCAGCGATCGGACAGGGGGAAGAAACACCATATATTTT
TRBD1	TRBV28	TRBJ2-7	-	CASRYDRGHEQYF	TGTGCCAGCAGGTACGACAGGGGGCACGAGCAGTACTTC
-	TRBV5-4	TRBJ2-2	few	CASSPYGEAGELFF	TGTGCCAGCAGCCCCTACGGCGAGGCCGGGGAGCTGTTTTTT
-	TRBV4-3	TRBJ1-6	-	CASSQEGPSYNSPLHF	TGCGCCAGCAGCCAGGAGGGGCCCTCCTATAATTCACCCCTCCACTTT
-	TRBV6-1	TRBJ2-7	-	CASSEGIRDTSYEQYF	TGTGCCAGCAGTGAAGGCATCCGGGACACCTCCTACGAGCAGTACTTC
-	TRBV18	TRBJ1-4	-	CASSYGPIQETNEKLFF	TGTGCCAGCTCATATGGGCCGATTCAGGAAACTAATGAAAAACTGTTTTTT
-	TRBV11-2	TRBJ2-1	-	CASSLGPSSYNEQFF	TGTGCCAGCAGCTTAGGCCCGAGCTCCTACAATGAGCAGTTCTTC
-	TRBV6-1	TRBJ1-2	-	CASSEMGRLANYGYTF	TGTGCCAGCAGTGAGATGGGGCGCCTAGCTAACTATGGCTACACCTTC
-	TRBV4-1	TRBJ1-4	-	CASSVGQGVNEKLFF	TGCGCCAGCAGCGTCGGGCAGGGCGTTAATGAAAAACTGTTTTTT
TRBD2	TRBV5-1	TRBJ2-4	few	CASSPRTPLAGGTKNIQYF	TGCGCCAGCAGCCCAAGGACCCCTCTAGCGGGAGGGACCAAAAACATTCAGTACTTC
TRBD1	TRBV27	TRBJ1-5	-	CAAGGRAQPQHF	TGTGCCGCAGGGGGCAGGGCACAGCCCCAGCATTTT
TRBD2	TRBV28	TRBJ2-7	few	CASSPAPRLAGQSYEQYF	TGTGCCAGCAGTCCCGCCCCGAGGCTAGCGGGACAATCTTACGAGCAGTACTTC
-	TRBV27	TRBJ2-7	-	CASSPQISYEQYF	TGTGCCAGCAGTCCCCAGATCTCCTACGAGCAGTACTTC
TRBD1	TRBV6-5	TRBJ2-7	-	CASSSWGQGAYEQYF	TGTGCCAGCAGTTCTTGGGGACAGGGTGCCTACGAGCAGTACTTC
-	TRBV13	TRBJ1-1	once	CASSLWGLNNPNTEAFF	TGTGCCAGCAGCTTATGGGGACTTAACAACCCGAACACTGAAGCTTTCTTT
-	TRBV27	TRBJ1-1	-	CASSPSWSANTEAFF	TGTGCCAGCAGTCCCAGCTGGAGCGCGAACACTGAAGCTTTCTTT
TRBD2	TRBV27	TRBJ2-2	-	CASSSPSIAGGRVGELFF	TGTGCCAGCAGTTCACCTTCGATAGCGGGGGGCCGAGTCGGGGAGCTGTTTTTT
-	TRBV27	TRBJ2-7	-	CASIAGGPTYEQYF	TGTGCCAGCATCGCCGGGGGTCCGACCTACGAGCAGTACTTC